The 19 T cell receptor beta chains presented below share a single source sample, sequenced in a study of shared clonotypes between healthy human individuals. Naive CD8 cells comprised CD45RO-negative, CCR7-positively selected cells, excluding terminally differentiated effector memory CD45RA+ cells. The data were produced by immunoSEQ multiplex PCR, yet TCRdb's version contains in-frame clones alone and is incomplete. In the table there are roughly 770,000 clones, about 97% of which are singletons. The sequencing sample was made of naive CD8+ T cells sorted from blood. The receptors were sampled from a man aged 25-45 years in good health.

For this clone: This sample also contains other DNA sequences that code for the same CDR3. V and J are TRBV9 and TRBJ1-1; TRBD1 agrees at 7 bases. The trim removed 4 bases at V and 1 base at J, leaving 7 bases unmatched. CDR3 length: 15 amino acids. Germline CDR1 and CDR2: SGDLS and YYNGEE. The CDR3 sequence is CASSLHRGENTEAFF. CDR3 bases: TGTGCCAGCAGCTTGCACAGGGGAGAGAACACTGAAGCTTTCTTT.

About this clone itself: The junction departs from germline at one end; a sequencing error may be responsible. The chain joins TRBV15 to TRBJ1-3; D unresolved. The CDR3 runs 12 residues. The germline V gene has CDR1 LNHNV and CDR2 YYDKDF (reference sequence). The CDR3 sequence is CATSRDFGLLSF. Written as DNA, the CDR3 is TGTGCCACCAGCAGAGATTTCGGATTACTCTCTTTT. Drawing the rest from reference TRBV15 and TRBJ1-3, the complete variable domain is DAMVIQNPRYQVTQFGKPVTLSCSQTLNHNVMYWYQQKSSQAPKLLFHYYDKDFNNEADTPDNFQSRRPNTSFCFLDIRSPGLGDTAMYLCATSRDFGLLSFGEGSWLTVV.

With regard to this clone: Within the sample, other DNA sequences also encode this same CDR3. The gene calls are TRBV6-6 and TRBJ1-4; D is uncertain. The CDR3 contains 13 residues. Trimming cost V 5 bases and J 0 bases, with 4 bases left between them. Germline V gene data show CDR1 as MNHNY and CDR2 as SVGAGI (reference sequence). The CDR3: CASSRTTNEKLFF. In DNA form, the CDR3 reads TGTGCCAGCAGTCGAACAACTAATGAAAAACTGTTTTTT.

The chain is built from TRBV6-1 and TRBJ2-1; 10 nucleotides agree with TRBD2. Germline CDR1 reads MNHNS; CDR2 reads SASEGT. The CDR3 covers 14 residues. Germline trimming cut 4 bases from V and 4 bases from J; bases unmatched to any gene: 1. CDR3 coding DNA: TGTGCCAGCAGTGTACTAGCGGGGTACAATGAGCAGTTCTTC. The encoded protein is CASSVLAGYNEQFF.

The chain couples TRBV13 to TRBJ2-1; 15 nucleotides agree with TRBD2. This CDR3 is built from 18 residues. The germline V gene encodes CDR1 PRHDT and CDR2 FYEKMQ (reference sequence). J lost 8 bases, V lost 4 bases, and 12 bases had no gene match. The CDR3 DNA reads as TGTGCCAGCAGCTCTCAGGGAGGGACTAGCGGGAGGAAAGATGAGCAGTTCTTC. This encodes CASSSQGGTSGRKDEQFF.

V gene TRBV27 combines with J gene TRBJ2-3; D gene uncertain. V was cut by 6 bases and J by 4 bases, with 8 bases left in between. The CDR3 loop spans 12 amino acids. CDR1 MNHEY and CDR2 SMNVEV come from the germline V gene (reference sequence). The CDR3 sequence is CASRTVADTQYF. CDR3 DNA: TGTGCCAGCAGGACCGTTGCAGATACGCAGTATTTT.

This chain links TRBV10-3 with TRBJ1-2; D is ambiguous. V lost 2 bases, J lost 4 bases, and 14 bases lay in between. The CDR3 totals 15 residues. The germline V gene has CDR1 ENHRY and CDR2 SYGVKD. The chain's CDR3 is CAISEDAGIFYGYTF. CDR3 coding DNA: TGTGCCATCAGTGAGGACGCAGGCATTTTCTATGGCTACACCTTC.

The CDR3 nucleotides read TGTGCCAGCAGCCCGGGACTAGCTAACCACGAGCAGTACTTC. It codes for CASSPGLANHEQYF. J is TRBJ2-7 and V is TRBV9; TRBD2 matches at 9 bases. The CDR3 is made up of 14 amino acids. CDR1 SGDLS and CDR2 YYNGEE come from the germline V gene. V lost 4 bases and J lost 5; bases outside the gene matches: 7.

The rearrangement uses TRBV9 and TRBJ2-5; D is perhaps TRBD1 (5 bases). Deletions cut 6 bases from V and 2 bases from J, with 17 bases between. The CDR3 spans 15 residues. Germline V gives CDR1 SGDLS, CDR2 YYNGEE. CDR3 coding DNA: TGTGCCAGCAACTCAGCCCTGACAGAACAAGAGACCCAGTACTTC. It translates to CASNSALTEQETQYF.

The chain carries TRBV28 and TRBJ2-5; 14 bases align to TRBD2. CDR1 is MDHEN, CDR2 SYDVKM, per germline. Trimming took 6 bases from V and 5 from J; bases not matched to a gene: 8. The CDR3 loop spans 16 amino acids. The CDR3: CASSPGTSGSRETQYF. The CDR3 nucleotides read TGTGCCAGCAGCCCCGGGACTAGCGGGAGTCGGGAGACCCAGTACTTC. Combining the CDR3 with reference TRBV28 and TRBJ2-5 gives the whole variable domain DVKVTQSSRYLVKRTGEKVFLECVQDMDHENMFWYRQDPGLGLRLIYFSYDVKMKEKGDIPEGYSVSREKKERFSLILESASTNQTSMYLCASSPGTSGSRETQYFGPGTRLLVL.

CDR3 protein: CASSQETPGGILYNEQFF. As DNA, the CDR3 is TGCGCCAGCAGCCAAGAGACCCCTGGAGGGATCCTCTACAATGAGCAGTTCTTC. V usage is TRBV4-3 and J usage is TRBJ2-1; TRBD2 is a possible D gene (6 bases). CDR1 is LGHNA, CDR2 YSLEER, per germline. V shed 0 bases and J shed 3 bases, with 18 bases lying between them. The CDR3 covers 18 residues.

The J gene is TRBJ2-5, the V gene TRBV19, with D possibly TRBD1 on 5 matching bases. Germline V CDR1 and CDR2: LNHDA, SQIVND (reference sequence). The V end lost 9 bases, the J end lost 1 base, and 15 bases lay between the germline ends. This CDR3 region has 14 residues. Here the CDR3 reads CAREQVRIQETQYF. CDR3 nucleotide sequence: TGTGCCAGAGAACAGGTTCGGATCCAAGAGACCCAGTACTTC.

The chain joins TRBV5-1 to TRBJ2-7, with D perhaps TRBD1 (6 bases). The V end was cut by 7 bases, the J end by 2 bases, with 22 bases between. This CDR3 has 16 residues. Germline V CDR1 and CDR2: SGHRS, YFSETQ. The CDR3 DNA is TGCGCCAGCGGAATGATGGACAGCGCAAACCCCTACGAGCAGTACTTC. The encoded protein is CASGMMDSANPYEQYF.

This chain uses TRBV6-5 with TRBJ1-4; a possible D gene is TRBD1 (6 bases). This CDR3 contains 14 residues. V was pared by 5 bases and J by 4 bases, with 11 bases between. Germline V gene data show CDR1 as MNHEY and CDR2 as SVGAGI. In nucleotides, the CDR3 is TGTGCCAGCAGTCAGACAGGATATAATGAAAAACTGTTTTTT. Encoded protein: CASSQTGYNEKLFF.

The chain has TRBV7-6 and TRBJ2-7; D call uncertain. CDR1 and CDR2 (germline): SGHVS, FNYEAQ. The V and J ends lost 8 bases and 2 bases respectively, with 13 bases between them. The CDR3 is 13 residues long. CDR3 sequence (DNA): TGTGCCAGCGCCCCCTCTGTCGCCTACGAGCAGTACTTC. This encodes CASAPSVAYEQYF. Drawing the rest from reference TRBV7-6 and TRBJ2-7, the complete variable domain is GAGVSQSPRYKVTKRGQDVALRCDPISGHVSLYWYRQALGQGPEFLTYFNYEAQQDKSGLPNDRFSAERPEGSISTLTIQRTEQRDSAMYRCASAPSVAYEQYFGPGTRLTVT.

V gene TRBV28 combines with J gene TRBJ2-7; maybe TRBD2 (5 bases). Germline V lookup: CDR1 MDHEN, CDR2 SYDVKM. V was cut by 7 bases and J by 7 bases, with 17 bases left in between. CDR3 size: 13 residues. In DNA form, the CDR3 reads TGTGCCAGCACAAGAGGGTATACTGTGGAGCAGTACTTC. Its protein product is CASTRGYTVEQYF.

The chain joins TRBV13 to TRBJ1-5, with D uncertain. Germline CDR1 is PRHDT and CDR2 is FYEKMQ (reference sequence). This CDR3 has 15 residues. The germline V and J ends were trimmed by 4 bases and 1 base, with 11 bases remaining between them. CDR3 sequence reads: CASSSGRASNQPQHF. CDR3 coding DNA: TGTGCCAGCAGCTCCGGCCGGGCAAGCAATCAGCCCCAGCATTTT.

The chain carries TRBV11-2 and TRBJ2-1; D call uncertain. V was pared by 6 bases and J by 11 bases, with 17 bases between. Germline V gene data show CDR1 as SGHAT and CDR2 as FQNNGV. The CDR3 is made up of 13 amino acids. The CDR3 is CASSLPGLGQQFF. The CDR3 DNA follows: TGTGCCAGCAGTTTACCGGGCCTCGGGCAGCAGTTCTTC. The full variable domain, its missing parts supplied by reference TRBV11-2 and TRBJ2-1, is EAGVAQSPRYKIIEKRQSVAFWCNPISGHATLYWYQQILGQGPKLLIQFQNNGVVDDSQLPKDRFSAERLKGVDSTLKIQPAKLEDSAVYLCASSLPGLGQQFFGPGTRLTVL.

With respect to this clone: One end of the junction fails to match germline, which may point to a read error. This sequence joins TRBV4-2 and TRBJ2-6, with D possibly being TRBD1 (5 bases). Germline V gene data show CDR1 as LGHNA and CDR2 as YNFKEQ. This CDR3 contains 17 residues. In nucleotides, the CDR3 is TGTGCCAGCAGCCAAGGTTCCTACAGCGCTGGGGCCAACGTCCTGACTTTT. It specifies CASSQGSYSAGANVLTF.